The rows below give T cell receptor beta chains drawn from one sample of a study of human CD8 memory T cell subsets. TCRdb called the 5' RACE reads again in MiXCR, with one record for every CDR3 protein. The table lists under 10,000 distinct CDR3 sequences, 3.9% of them singletons. The sequenced material came from CD8+ T cells from PBMCs. These receptors were collected from a human donor in good health. Both conserved end residues are part of each CDR3. The D gene is left open where the match is weak. Not all rows give a size; the values are once, few, many and, for expanded clones, a class.

TRBV28,15,many,TRBJ1-2,.,TGTGCCAGCAGTTTGGGAGGGGATCTTAACTATGGCTACACCTTC,CASSLGGDLNYGYTF
TRBV5-6,15,many,TRBJ2-7,TRBD2,TGTGCCAGCAGCTTGCCAAGCGGGGGGGCCTACGAGCAGTACTTC,CASSLPSGGAYEQYF
TRBV20-1,15,many,TRBJ1-2,.,TGCAGTGCTAGTGGGTCAGGGCTTTCTATCTATGGCTACACCTTC,CSASGSGLSIYGYTF
TRBV5-5,13,medium-sized,TRBJ1-5,.,TGTGCCAGCAGCCGAGGTAGCAATCAGCCCCAGCATTTT,CASSRGSNQPQHF
TRBV5-6,14,many,TRBJ2-3,.,TGTGCCAGCAGTCGGGACGGAGACACAGATACGCAGTATTTT,CASSRDGDTDTQYF
TRBV28,16,medium-sized,TRBJ2-7,.,TGTGCCAGCAGTTTCCCAACGAACAGCATAATCTACGAGCAGTACTTC,CASSFPTNSIIYEQYF
TRBV20-1,16,many,TRBJ2-1,.,TGCAGTGCTAGATTTGGGCGGGAACGGAACTACAATGAGCAGTTCTTC,CSARFGRERNYNEQFF
TRBV21-1,16,.,TRBJ2-2,.,TGTGCCAGCAGCCGAACAGGAGAACCGAACACCGGGGAGCTGTTTTTT,CASSRTGEPNTGELFF
TRBV3-1,14,many,TRBJ1-1,.,TGTGCCAGCAGTCCCCCGGACCCCCGCACTGAAGCTTTCTTT,CASSPPDPRTEAFF
TRBV7-9,15,many,TRBJ2-1,.,TGTGCCAGCAGCCTCGGACCGAGCTCCTACAATGAGCAGTTCTTC,CASSLGPSSYNEQFF
TRBV23-1,15,many,TRBJ2-5,.,TGCGCCAGCAGTCAATCGAGGAGGGACCAAGAGACCCAGTACTTC,CASSQSRRDQETQYF
TRBV15,15,many,TRBJ1-2,.,TGTGCCACCAGCAGAGACAAGTATGTTCGGGGGCACTACACCTTC,CATSRDKYVRGHYTF
TRBV18,17,many,TRBJ1-2,.,TGTGCCAGCTCACCACCGGGGATCAGGGTTTTTGTCTATGGCTACACCTTC,CASSPPGIRVFVYGYTF
TRBV6-6,15,many,TRBJ2-1,TRBD1,TGTGCCAGCGGCCCCGGACAGGGGGCGTTCAATGAGCAGTTCTTC,CASGPGQGAFNEQFF
TRBV7-9,15,many,TRBJ2-2,.,TGTGCCAGCAGCTTACTAGCTTGGGGCACCGGGGAGCTGTTTTTT,CASSLLAWGTGELFF
TRBV6-2/TRBV6-3,15,medium-sized,TRBJ2-1,TRBD1,TGTGCCAGCAGTAACAGGGGCTCCCCCTACAATGAGCAGTTCTTC,CASSNRGSPYNEQFF
TRBV10-2,13,medium-sized,TRBJ1-2,TRBD1,TGCGCCAGCACGATGCAGGGGGCGGAAGGCTACACCTTC,CASTMQGAEGYTF
TRBV19,16,many,TRBJ1-4,.,TGTGCCAGTAGTATGGGTTGGGGACTTTATAATGAAAAACTGTTTTTT,CASSMGWGLYNEKLFF
TRBV7-9,18,.,TRBJ2-3,TRBD2,TGTGCCAGCAGCTCCCTCATAATTAGCGGGAGTAGCACAGATACGCAGTATTTT,CASSSLIISGSSTDTQYF
TRBV2,17,many,TRBJ2-3,TRBD2,TGTGCCAGCAGCCCGGGACTAGCGGGAGTTGTCACAGATACGCAGTATTTT,CASSPGLAGVVTDTQYF
TRBV2,13,medium-sized,TRBJ2-1,.,TGTGCCAGCAGTGAAGCCTCTAAGGTTGAGCAGTTCTTC,CASSEASKVEQFF
TRBV3-1,16,many,TRBJ2-7,TRBD2,TGTGCCAGCAGCCAAGAGAGCGGTCGGGAGGCCCACGAGCAGTACTTC,CASSQESGREAHEQYF
TRBV24-1,17,few,TRBJ2-2,TRBD2,TGTGCCACCAGTGATTCGGCCGAGCGGGAGTCTTTCCGGGAGCTGTTTTTT,CATSDSAERESFRELFF
TRBV20-1,14,many,TRBJ2-7,.,TGCAGTGCTAGAGGGCCCGTCGAGGTGGGCGAGCAGTACTTC,CSARGPVEVGEQYF
TRBV9,15,medium-sized,TRBJ2-7,TRBD2,TGTGCCAGCAGCTCCGGGACTAGCGGAGGGGAGTGGCAGTACTTC,CASSSGTSGGEWQYF
TRBV7-9,16,many,TRBJ2-7,TRBD1,TGTGCCAGCAGCACGGCTAGACAGGGGGTTTTGGACGAGCAGTACTTC,CASSTARQGVLDEQYF
TRBV10-3,14,many,TRBJ1-2,.,TGTGCCATCAGGGGGGGGGACCGGAGCTATGGCTACACCTTC,CAIRGGDRSYGYTF
TRBV12-3/TRBV12-4,13,.,TRBJ2-1,.,TGTGCCAGCAGAGTCTCGGTCGCCAATGAGCAGTTCTTC,CASRVSVANEQFF
TRBV7-6,14,few,TRBJ2-1,TRBD2,TGTGCCAGCAGCGTGCTAGCGGGAGGAAGTGAGCAGTTCTTC,CASSVLAGGSEQFF
TRBV20-1,15,many,TRBJ2-1,TRBD2,TGCAGTGCGGATCCAACTAGCGGGGCATACAATGAGCAGTTCTTC,CSADPTSGAYNEQFF
TRBV28,16,.,TRBJ1-4,.,TGTGCCAGCAGTTTAGGGCAGGATAGAGGGCATGAAAAACTGTTTTTT,CASSLGQDRGHEKLFF
TRBV7-9,14,many,TRBJ1-5,TRBD1,TGTGCCAGCAGCGCCACAGGGGGCAATCAGCCCCAGCATTTT,CASSATGGNQPQHF
TRBV11-2,16,.,TRBJ2-3,.,TGTGCCAGCAGCTCCCCTGGCGGAGCTAGCACAGATACGCAGTATTTT,CASSSPGGASTDTQYF